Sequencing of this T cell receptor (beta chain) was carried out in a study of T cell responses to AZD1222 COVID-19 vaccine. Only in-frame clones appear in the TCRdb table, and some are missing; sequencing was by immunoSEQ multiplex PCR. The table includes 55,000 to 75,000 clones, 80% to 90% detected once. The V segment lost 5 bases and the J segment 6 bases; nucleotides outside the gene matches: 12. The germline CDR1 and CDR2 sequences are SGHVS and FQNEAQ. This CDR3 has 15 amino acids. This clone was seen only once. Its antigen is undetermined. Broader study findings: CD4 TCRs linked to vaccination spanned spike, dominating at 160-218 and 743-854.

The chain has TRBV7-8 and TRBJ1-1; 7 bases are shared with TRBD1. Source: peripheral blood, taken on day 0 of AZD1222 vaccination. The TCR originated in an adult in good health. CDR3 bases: TGTGCCAGCAGCCCCTACGACAGGGTAGGCGCTGAAGCTTTCTTT. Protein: CASSPYDRVGAEAFF.